This TCR beta chain came from a study of radiation and T cells in renal cell carcinoma. Study conclusions and caveats: In blood, top tumor clones expanded by 2 weeks, shrinking by 4. Baseline intratumoral clonotype presence is unknown without pretreatment biopsies.

CDR3 size: 13 residues. Per the germline V gene, CDR1 is SGHTA and CDR2 is FQGTGA. V lost 4 bases and J 9 bases, leaving 10 bases between the germline ends. This clone was counted between two and nine times. Its antigen remains unknown. Regarding time point: blood 4 weeks post-SBRT, at nephrectomy. Treatment noted: 15 Gy SBRT to primary tumor, nephrectomy 4 weeks later. After SBRT, blood was collected at 2 and 4 weeks, plus baseline. This renal cell carcinoma was of the clear cell type. Libraries were prepared by immunoSEQ multiplex PCR; TCRdb keeps only in-frame clonotypes and omits some of them. The table shows around 180,000 clones, with around 89% occurring only once.

The receptor's source is a woman aged 50 to 60 with renal cell carcinoma. The chain combines TRBV7-3 with TRBJ1-6; D gene ambiguous. Sequencing used blood, obtained from a patient whose treatment included radiotherapy and nephrectomy. The CDR3 reads CASSSRTGSPLHF. CDR3 nucleotide sequence: TGTGCCAGCAGCTCCAGGACCGGTTCACCCCTCCACTTT.